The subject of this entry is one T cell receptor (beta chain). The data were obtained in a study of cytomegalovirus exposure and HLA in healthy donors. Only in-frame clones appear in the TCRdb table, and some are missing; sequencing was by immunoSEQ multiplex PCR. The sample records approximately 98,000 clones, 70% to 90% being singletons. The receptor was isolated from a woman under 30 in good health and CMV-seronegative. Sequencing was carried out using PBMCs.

In DNA form, the CDR3 reads TGTGCCAGCAGTTCCTATAATAGCGGTCAGAAGGAAAAACTGTTTTTT. Protein: CASSSYNSGQKEKLFF. The genes are TRBV27 and TRBJ1-4; D not resolved. Germline CDR1 is MNHEY and CDR2 is SMNVEV (reference sequence). This CDR3 spans 16 amino acids. Trimming pared 4 bases from V and 8 bases from J, leaving 20 bases between.